These 5 T cell receptor beta chains share one sample of origin, sequenced in a study of cytomegalovirus exposure and HLA in healthy donors. The PCR ran on 60 Vbeta and 13 Jbeta primers. Clones were sequenced by immunoSEQ multiplex PCR, and TCRdb holds only the in-frame ones, with some missing. The table shows under 300,000 clones, with 86% occurring only once. The specimen sequenced was PBMCs. These receptors were obtained from a man aged 35 to 55 in good health and CMV-seropositive.

The chain recombines TRBV19 with TRBJ1-1; D remains ambiguous. The CDR3 length is 16 residues. Germline CDR1 and CDR2: LNHDA and SQIVND (reference sequence). V was clipped by 1 base and J by 0 bases, with 12 bases between them. In DNA form, the CDR3 reads TGTGCCAGTAGTATAGTGGAGGGCAGGCTGAACACTGAAGCTTTCTTT. It encodes CASSIVEGRLNTEAFF.

As regards this clone: This specimen includes other DNA sequences encoding the same CDR3. CDR3 loop: CASSPGQGAYEQYF. CDR3 DNA sequence: TGCGCCAGCAGCCCCGGACAGGGGGCCTACGAGCAGTACTTC. This rearrangement joins TRBV5-1 to TRBJ2-7; 10 bases align to TRBD1. Germline CDR1 reads SGHRS; CDR2 reads YFSETQ. The CDR3 consists of 14 residues. The V and J ends lost 4 bases and 2 bases, in that order; junction bases with no gene match: 3.

The rearrangement uses TRBV7-2 and TRBJ1-1, with no clear D. Trimming left V 4 bases short and J 4 bases short, with 13 bases between. The germline gives CDR1 SGHTA, CDR2 FQGNSA. The CDR3 extends over 14 amino acids. The CDR3 DNA is TGTGCCAGCAGCTCGAGCCAGGTGAGCACTGAAGCTTTCTTT. Its protein product is CASSSSQVSTEAFF.

This chain joins TRBV7-9 and TRBJ1-5; 8 nucleotides align to TRBD1. Trimming cost V 1 base and J 9 bases; bases outside gene matches: 8. The germline V gene encodes CDR1 SEHNR and CDR2 FQNEAQ (reference sequence). This CDR3 contains 15 residues. DNA of the CDR3: TGTGCCAGCAGCTTAGATCAGGGGGCAGGGCCGCCCCAGCATTTT. This translates into CASSLDQGAGPPQHF.

The chain is built from TRBV9 and TRBJ2-2, with 8 bases matching TRBD2. The CDR3 covers 17 residues. Unmatched junction bases numbered 8, after V lost 4 bases and J lost 0 bases. Germline CDR1 is SGDLS and CDR2 is YYNGEE. The CDR3 coding sequence is TGTGCCAGCAGCAACCCGCTAGCGGGTGCGAACACCGGGGAGCTGTTTTTT. Its translation: CASSNPLAGANTGELFF.